The source of this T cell receptor (beta chain) is a study of shared clonotypes between healthy human individuals. Study-level results: Expectations were that clonotype sharing among donors would be affected by sequencing depth. A reduction in generation probabilities was seen for non-shared clonotypes relative to those shared by all four donors.

This table comes from immunoSEQ multiplex PCR, and its TCRdb copy is limited to in-frame clones, with some not included. In the table there are under 2.5 million clones, about 90% of which are singletons. CDR3 length equals 17 residues. J gave up 7 bases and V 1 base, and 13 bases lay outside the gene matches. CDR1 and CDR2 (germline): GTSNPN, SVGIG (reference sequence). This clone was seen only once. Its antigen is not identified. V is TRBV30 and J is TRBJ2-2; TRBD2 aligns across 9 bases. The receptor's source is a man in his late teens or twenties in good health. Some clones in this sample may be carry-over from other donors' samples. Sequenced sample: naive CD4+ T cells from PBMCs. Subset noted: CD45RA+ positively selected. The CDR3 loop reads CAWSGRTGGRVVGELFF. CDR3 DNA sequence: TGTGCCTGGAGTGGACGGACGGGCGGGAGGGTTGTCGGGGAGCTGTTTTTT.